The sequence of this TCR beta chain was determined in a study of graft-versus-host responses after intestinal transplantation. Study details: Anti-thymocyte globulin was used for induction in all recipients, who then took tacrolimus and steroids for about 3 years. Findings and caveats of the study: Marrow from the recipient contained GvH clones, some of which had appeared first in ileum or blood.

The germline V and J ends were trimmed by 4 bases and 5 bases, with 15 bases remaining between them. Looked up from germline, CDR1 is WNHNN and CDR2 is SYGVQD (reference sequence). The CDR3 length is 15 residues. A word on this clone: What it binds is unknown.

Measured with immunoSEQ multiplex PCR; TCRdb has only the in-frame clones, and not every one. The sample contains about 64,000 clones, roughly 90% of which appear only once. This specimen consisted of unstimulated CD8+ T cells sorted from spleen or lymph node cells, obtained before transplant. This rearrangement joins TRBV10-1 to TRBJ1-5; no reliable D call. The sequence derives from a human donor who was the organ donor for an intestinal transplant. In DNA, the CDR3 is TGCGCCAGCAGTGGGCGGGCAGCTCGGGATCAGCCCCAGCATTTT. It codes for CASSGRAARDQPQHF.